Below, 26 T cell receptor beta chains from the same sample are listed, as sequenced in a study of monozygotic twins with inflammatory bowel disease. Reanalyzing the 5' RACE reads, TCRdb keeps one entry per CDR3 protein, without DNA. The sample has approximately 400,000 distinct CDR3 sequences. Sequencing was done on a sample of blood. The receptors originated from a human donor with ulcerative colitis or Crohn's disease, or a healthy co-twin of an affected twin (not recorded which).

The rearrangement links TRBV10-3 to TRBJ2-3. The length of the CDR3 is 14 residues. Germline CDR1 is ENHRY and CDR2 is SYGVKD. CDR3: CAISRTDGTDTQYF.

The CDR3 region is CASSTPGSVQPQHF. This chain links TRBV19 with TRBJ1-5; TCRdb's D call, TRBD1, is unchecked because there is no DNA. The CDR3 has 14 amino acids. In germline, CDR1 is LNHDA, CDR2 SQIVND (reference sequence).

The chain uses TRBV27 and TRBJ2-3; TCRdb names TRBD1, which stays unverified in the absence of DNA. Germline CDR1 is MNHEY and CDR2 is SMNVEV (reference sequence). The CDR3 spans 14 residues. The CDR3 sequence is CASRLRGSTDTQYF.

The J gene is TRBJ1-5, the V gene TRBV18. There are 13 residues in the CDR3. Per germline, CDR1 KGHSH and CDR2 LQKENI. The CDR3 is CASSPPGNQPQHF.

This sequence joins TRBV5-6 and TRBJ2-1; TCRdb outputs TRBD2, but without DNA this stays unchecked. The germline V gene encodes CDR1 SGHDT and CDR2 YYEEEE. The CDR3 sequence is 13 residues long. The CDR3: CASSPAGGFEQFF.

This chain links TRBV11-2 with TRBJ2-5; there is no DNA to check the TCRdb D call of TRBD1. The CDR3 is 13 residues long. CDR1 is SGHAT, CDR2 FQNNGV, per germline. CDR3 sequence: CASSADREGTQYF. Using reference TRBV11-2 and TRBJ2-5 for the parts outside the CDR3, the full variable domain is EAGVAQSPRYKIIEKRQSVAFWCNPISGHATLYWYQQILGQGPKLLIQFQNNGVVDDSQLPKDRFSAERLKGVDSTLKIQPAKLEDSAVYLCASSADREGTQYFGPGTRLLVL.

The chain combines TRBV20-1 with TRBJ2-1. In germline, CDR1 is DFQATT, CDR2 SNEGSKA (reference sequence). The CDR3 runs to 11 residues. Here the CDR3 reads CSADTYNEQFF.

The V gene is TRBV6-5, the J gene TRBJ1-2; TCRdb indicates TRBD1, and absent DNA this call remains unverified. This CDR3 region has 13 residues. Germline V gene lookup returns CDR1 MNHEY and CDR2 SVGAGI. CDR3 sequence: CASSPTGVYGYTF.

The rearrangement joins TRBV10-3 to TRBJ2-6. Per the germline V gene, CDR1 is ENHRY and CDR2 is SYGVKD. This CDR3 contains 15 residues. The CDR3 sequence: CAISEATPGANVLTF.

This rearrangement joins TRBV6-1 to TRBJ1-5. Germline CDR1 reads MNHNS; CDR2 reads SASEGT. The CDR3 consists of 14 residues. CDR3 in amino acids: CASSGGGVEQPQHF.

The chain carries TRBV6-1 and TRBJ2-1; TCRdb's D call of TRBD2 is untestable without DNA. The CDR3 totals 14 residues. CDR1 is MNHNS, CDR2 SASEGT, per germline. CDR3 sequence: CASRDREGAHEQFF.

The chain combines TRBV5-1 with TRBJ2-7; absent DNA, TCRdb's TRBD2 call cannot be checked. The CDR3 has 15 residues. Looked up from germline, CDR1 is SGHRS and CDR2 is YFSETQ. CDR3 in amino acids: CASSPRREFQYEQYF.

The gene calls are TRBV15 and TRBJ1-1. Germline CDR1 is LNHNV and CDR2 is YYDKDF (reference sequence). There are 14 residues in the CDR3. The CDR3 here is CATSRELDRTEAFF.

The chain carries TRBV29-1 and TRBJ2-1; lacking DNA, the TRBD2 call made by TCRdb goes unchecked. CDR3 length: 17 residues. CDR1 is SQVTM and CDR2 is ANQGSEA in the germline V gene. The CDR3 loop is CSVEDLVAGVGHWEQFF.

The chain carries TRBV20-1 and TRBJ2-2; with no DNA, the TCRdb D assignment of TRBD2 cannot be verified. Germline CDR1 is DFQATT and CDR2 is SNEGSKA (reference sequence). The CDR3 is 16 residues long. This CDR3 reads CSARDPWREGRWELFF.

The V and J genes are TRBV7-9 and TRBJ2-7; no DNA is available, so the TRBD1 call from TCRdb remains unchecked. Germline CDR1 reads SEHNR; CDR2 reads FQNEAQ (reference sequence). The CDR3 consists of 16 residues. This CDR3 reads CASSLAPGQHAYEQYF.

CDR3 region: CASSRSPQGRTNSPLHF. The rearrangement joins TRBV3-1 to TRBJ1-6; TCRdb proposes TRBD1, but this gene call is untestable without DNA. CDR3 size: 17 residues. Germline-derived CDR1 and CDR2 are LGHDT and YNNKEL (reference sequence).

The chain joins TRBV7-2 to TRBJ2-1; TCRdb lists TRBD1, though no DNA is available to test this call. The CDR3 is 15 amino acids. Germline CDR1 and CDR2: SGHTA and FQGNSA. The CDR3 loop is CASSLVGTGDNEQFF.

The CDR3 protein is CASSLTSNPSDEQFF. This chain links TRBV5-1 with TRBJ2-1; checking the TCRdb D call of TRBD2 is not possible without DNA. Germline CDR1 reads SGHRS; CDR2 reads YFSETQ. The CDR3 has 15 residues.

The V and J genes are TRBV5-1 and TRBJ1-5; the D call from TCRdb, TRBD1, cannot be confirmed without DNA. The CDR3 runs to 14 residues. Germline lookup yields CDR1 SGHRS and CDR2 YFSETQ. The CDR3 sequence is CASSQTTGVQPQHF.

The chain recombines TRBV5-1 with TRBJ2-2; no DNA is available, so the TRBD1 call from TCRdb remains unchecked. Germline-derived CDR1 and CDR2 are SGHRS and YFSETQ. This CDR3 has 18 residues. CDR3: CASRSEPHPGANTGELFF.

This sequence joins TRBV2 and TRBJ2-1; TCRdb gives TRBD2 as the D gene, but with no DNA this cannot be confirmed. CDR1 is SNHLY and CDR2 is FYNNEI in the germline V gene. This CDR3 comprises 16 residues. CDR3 in amino acids: CASSSLPSGSYNEQFF.

V usage is TRBV7-9 and J usage is TRBJ1-1; the D call of TRBD1 rests on TCRdb alone, since no DNA is present to check it. The length of the CDR3 is 15 residues. CDR1 is SEHNR and CDR2 is FQNEAQ in the germline V gene (reference sequence). The CDR3 loop reads CASSRSLDSHTEAFF.

V and J are TRBV10-3 and TRBJ2-3. Per the germline V gene, CDR1 is ENHRY and CDR2 is SYGVKD. The CDR3 contains 12 residues. This chain's CDR3 is CAIRNNTDTQYF.

This rearrangement joins TRBV20-1 to TRBJ1-1; lacking DNA, the TRBD1 call made by TCRdb goes unchecked. CDR1 is DFQATT, CDR2 SNEGSKA, per germline (reference sequence). This CDR3 spans 18 amino acids. The CDR3 here is CSIRALSPQGARNTEAFF.

The chain combines TRBV11-2 with TRBJ1-4. Per germline, CDR1 SGHAT and CDR2 FQNNGV. CDR3 size: 12 residues. The CDR3 here is CASSLGPSGLFF. Combining the CDR3 with reference TRBV11-2 and TRBJ1-4 gives the whole variable domain EAGVAQSPRYKIIEKRQSVAFWCNPISGHATLYWYQQILGQGPKLLIQFQNNGVVDDSQLPKDRFSAERLKGVDSTLKIQPAKLEDSAVYLCASSLGPSGLFFGSGTQLSVL.